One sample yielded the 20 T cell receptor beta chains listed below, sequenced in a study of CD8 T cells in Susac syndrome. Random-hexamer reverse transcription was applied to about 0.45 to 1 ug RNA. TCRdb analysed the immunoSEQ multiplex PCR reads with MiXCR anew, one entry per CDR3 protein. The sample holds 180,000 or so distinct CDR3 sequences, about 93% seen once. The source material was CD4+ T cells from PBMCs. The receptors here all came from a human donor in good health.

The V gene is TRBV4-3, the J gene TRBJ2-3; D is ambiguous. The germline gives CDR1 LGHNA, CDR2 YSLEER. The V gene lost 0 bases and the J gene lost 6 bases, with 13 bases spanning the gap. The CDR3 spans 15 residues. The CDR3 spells CASSQERIPSDTQYF. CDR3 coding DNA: TGCGCCAGCAGCCAAGAAAGGATCCCGTCGGATACGCAGTATTTT.

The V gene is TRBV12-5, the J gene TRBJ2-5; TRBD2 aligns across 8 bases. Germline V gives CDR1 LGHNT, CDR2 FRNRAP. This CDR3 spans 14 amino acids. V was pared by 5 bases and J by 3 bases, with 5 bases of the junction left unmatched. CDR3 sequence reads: CASGPPGGEETQYF. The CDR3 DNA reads TGTGCTAGTGGTCCCCCCGGGGGGGAAGAGACCCAGTACTTC.

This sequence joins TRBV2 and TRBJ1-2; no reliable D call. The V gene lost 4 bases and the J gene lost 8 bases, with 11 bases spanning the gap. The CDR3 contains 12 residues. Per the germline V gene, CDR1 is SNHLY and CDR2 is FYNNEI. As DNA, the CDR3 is TGTGCCAGCAGTGCTCGAGGGAACGGCTACACCTTC. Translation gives CASSARGNGYTF.

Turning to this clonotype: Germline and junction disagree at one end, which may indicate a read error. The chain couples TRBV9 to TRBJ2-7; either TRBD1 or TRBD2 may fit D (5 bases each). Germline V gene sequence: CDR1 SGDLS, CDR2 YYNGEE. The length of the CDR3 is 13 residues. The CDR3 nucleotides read TGTGCCAGCAGCGTTGACGAGGGGACCCGGCAGTGCTTC. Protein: CASSVDEGTRQCF. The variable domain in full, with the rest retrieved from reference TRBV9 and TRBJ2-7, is DSGVTQTPKHLITATGQRVTLRCSPRSGDLSVYWYQQSLDQGLQFLIQYYNGEERAKGNILERFSAQQFPDLHSELNLSSLELGDSALYFCASSVDEGTRQCFGPGTRLTVT.

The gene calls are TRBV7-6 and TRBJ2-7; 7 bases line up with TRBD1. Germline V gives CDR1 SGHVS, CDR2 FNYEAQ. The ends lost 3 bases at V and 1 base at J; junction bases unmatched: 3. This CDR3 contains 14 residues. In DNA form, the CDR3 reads TGTGCCAGCAGCTTCAAACAGGGGTCCTACGAGCAGTACTTC. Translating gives CASSFKQGSYEQYF.

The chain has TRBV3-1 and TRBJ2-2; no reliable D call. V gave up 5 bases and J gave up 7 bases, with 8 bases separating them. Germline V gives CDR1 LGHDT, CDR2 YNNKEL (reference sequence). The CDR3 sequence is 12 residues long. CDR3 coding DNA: TGTGCCAGCAGCGAATTGAACGGGGAGCTGTTTTTT. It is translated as CASSELNGELFF.

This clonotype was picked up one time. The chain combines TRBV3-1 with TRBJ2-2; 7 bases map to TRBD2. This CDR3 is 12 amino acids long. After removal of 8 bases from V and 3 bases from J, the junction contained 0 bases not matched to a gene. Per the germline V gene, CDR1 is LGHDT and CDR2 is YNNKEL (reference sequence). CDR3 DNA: TGTGCCAGCGCGGGGGACACCGGGGAGCTGTTTTTT. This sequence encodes CASAGDTGELFF.

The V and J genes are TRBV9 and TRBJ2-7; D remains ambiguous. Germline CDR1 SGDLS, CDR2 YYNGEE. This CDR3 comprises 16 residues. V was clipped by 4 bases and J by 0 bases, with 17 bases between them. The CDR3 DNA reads TGTGCCAGCAGCCCCCCGGGCCAAAGGAGCTCCTACGAGCAGTACTTC. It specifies CASSPPGQRSSYEQYF.

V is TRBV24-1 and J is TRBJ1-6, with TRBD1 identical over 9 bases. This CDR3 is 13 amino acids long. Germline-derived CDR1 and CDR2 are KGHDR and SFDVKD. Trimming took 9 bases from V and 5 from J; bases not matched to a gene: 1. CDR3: CATRDRDNSPLHF. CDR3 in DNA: TGTGCCACCCGGGACAGGGATAATTCACCCCTCCACTTT.

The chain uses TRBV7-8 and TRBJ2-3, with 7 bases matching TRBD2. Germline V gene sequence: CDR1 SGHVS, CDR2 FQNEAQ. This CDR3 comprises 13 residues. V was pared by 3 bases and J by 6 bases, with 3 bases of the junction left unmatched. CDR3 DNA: TGTGCCAGCAGCTTCACCGGGGGGGATACGCAGTATTTT. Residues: CASSFTGGDTQYF.

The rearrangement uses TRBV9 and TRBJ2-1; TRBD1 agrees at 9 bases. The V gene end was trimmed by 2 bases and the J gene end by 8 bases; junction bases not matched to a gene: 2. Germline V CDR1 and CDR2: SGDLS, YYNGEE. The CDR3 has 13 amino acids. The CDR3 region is CASSVTGGDEQFF. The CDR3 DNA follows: TGTGCCAGCAGCGTTACAGGGGGCGATGAGCAGTTCTTC.

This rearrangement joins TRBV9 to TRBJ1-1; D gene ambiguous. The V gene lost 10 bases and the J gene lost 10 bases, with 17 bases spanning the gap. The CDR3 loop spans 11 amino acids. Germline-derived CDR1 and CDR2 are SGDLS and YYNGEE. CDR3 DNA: TGTGCCTTCACAGAACCGCTCCGAGCTTTCTTT. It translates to CAFTEPLRAFF.

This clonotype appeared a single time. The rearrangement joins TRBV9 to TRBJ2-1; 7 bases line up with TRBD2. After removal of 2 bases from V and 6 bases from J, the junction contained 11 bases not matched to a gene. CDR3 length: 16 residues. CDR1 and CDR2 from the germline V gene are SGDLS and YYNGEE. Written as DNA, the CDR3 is TGTGCCAGCAGCGTTCCTAAAGCGGGGTTGATCAATGAGCAGTTCTTC. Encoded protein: CASSVPKAGLINEQFF.

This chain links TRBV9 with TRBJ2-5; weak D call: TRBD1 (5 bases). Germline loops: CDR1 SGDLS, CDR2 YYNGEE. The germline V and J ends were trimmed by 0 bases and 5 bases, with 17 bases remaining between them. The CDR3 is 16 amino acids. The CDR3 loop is CASSVDQAGFTETQYF. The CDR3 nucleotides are TGTGCCAGCAGCGTAGATCAGGCAGGGTTTACGGAGACCCAGTACTTC. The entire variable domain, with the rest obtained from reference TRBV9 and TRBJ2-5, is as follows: DSGVTQTPKHLITATGQRVTLRCSPRSGDLSVYWYQQSLDQGLQFLIQYYNGEERAKGNILERFSAQQFPDLHSELNLSSLELGDSALYFCASSVDQAGFTETQYFGPGTRLLVL.

This CDR3 reads CASSPPSRGSPLHF. CDR3 DNA sequence: TGTGCCAGCAGTCCCCCCTCCAGGGGTTCACCCCTCCACTTT. The J gene is TRBJ1-6, the V gene TRBV28, with a weak D call TRBD1 (6 bases). Trimming left V 5 bases short and J 9 bases short, with 14 bases between. Germline V lookup: CDR1 MDHEN, CDR2 SYDVKM. The length of the CDR3 is 14 residues. The whole variable domain, filled in from reference TRBV28 and TRBJ1-6, reads DVKVTQSSRYLVKRTGEKVFLECVQDMDHENMFWYRQDPGLGLRLIYFSYDVKMKEKGDIPEGYSVSREKKERFSLILESASTNQTSMYLCASSPPSRGSPLHFGNGTRLTVT.

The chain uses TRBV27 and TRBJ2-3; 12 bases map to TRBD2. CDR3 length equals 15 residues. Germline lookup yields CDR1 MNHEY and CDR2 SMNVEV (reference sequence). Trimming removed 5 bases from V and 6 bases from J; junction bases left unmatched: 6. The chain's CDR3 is CASSPRTSGKDTQYF. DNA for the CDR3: TGTGCCAGCAGTCCCCGGACTAGCGGGAAGGATACGCAGTATTTT.

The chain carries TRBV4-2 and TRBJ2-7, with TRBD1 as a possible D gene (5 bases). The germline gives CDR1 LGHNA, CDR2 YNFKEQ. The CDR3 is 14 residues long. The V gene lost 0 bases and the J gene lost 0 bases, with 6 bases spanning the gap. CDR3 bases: TGTGCCAGCAGCCAAGATGGGGCCTCCTACGAGCAGTACTTC. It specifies CASSQDGASYEQYF.

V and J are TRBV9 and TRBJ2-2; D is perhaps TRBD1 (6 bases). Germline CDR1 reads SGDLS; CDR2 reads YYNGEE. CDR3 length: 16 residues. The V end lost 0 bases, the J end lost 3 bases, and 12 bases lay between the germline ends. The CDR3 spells CASSVGAGADTGELFF. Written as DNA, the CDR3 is TGTGCCAGCAGCGTAGGAGCAGGGGCAGACACCGGGGAGCTGTTTTTT.

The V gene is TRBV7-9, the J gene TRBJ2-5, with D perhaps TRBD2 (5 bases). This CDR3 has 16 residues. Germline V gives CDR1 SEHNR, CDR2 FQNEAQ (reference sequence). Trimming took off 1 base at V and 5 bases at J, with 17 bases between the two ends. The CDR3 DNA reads TGTGCCAGCAGCTTAGATCCCGGACTCCGGGCGGAGACCCAGTACTTC. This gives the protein CASSLDPGLRAETQYF.

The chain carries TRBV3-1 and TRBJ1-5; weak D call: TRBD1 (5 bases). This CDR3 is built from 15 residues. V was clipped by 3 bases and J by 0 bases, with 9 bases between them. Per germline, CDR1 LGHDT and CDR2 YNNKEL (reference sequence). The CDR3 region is CASSHSGISNQPQHF. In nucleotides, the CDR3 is TGTGCCAGCAGCCACTCAGGGATTAGCAATCAGCCCCAGCATTTT.